Below are 4 T cell receptor beta chains sequenced from a single sample in a study of CD8 T cells in ankylosing spondylitis. MiXCR, run by TCRdb on the 5' RACE reads, gives a single entry per CDR3 protein. The table includes 220,000 or so distinct CDR3 sequences, roughly a tenth detected once. The sequencing input was blood, either unsorted or a sorted T cell fraction (not recorded which). These receptors all stem from a male donor with ankylosing spondylitis or in good health (not recorded which).

This clonotype showed up many times. V usage is TRBV7-9 and J usage is TRBJ1-2; weak D call: TRBD1 (5 bases). The CDR3 consists of 15 residues. The V gene lost 1 base and the J gene lost 7 bases, with 16 bases spanning the gap. CDR1 is SEHNR, CDR2 FQNEAQ, per germline (reference sequence). The CDR3 region has the DNA TGTGCCAGCAGCTTAGAAGTGACAGCGCGAGCTGGCTACACCTTC. Protein: CASSLEVTARAGYTF.

This chain connects TRBV6-5 to TRBJ1-2; maybe TRBD1 (6 bases). Germline assignment: CDR1 MNHEY and CDR2 SVGAGI. V was shortened by 2 bases and J by 6 bases, with 25 bases between the two germline ends. The CDR3 totals 18 residues. CDR3 sequence (DNA): TGTGCCAGCAGTTACGCGGAGGGGGGACGGTACACCCAGGATGGCTACACCTTC. This gives the protein CASSYAEGGRYTQDGYTF.

Points on this clonotype: With a much larger clone just one base away, this may be a read error. The J gene is TRBJ2-4, the V gene TRBV5-1; TRBD1 aligns across 7 bases. After removal of 4 bases from V and 0 bases from J, the junction contained 4 bases not matched to a gene. In germline, CDR1 is SGHRS, CDR2 YFSETQ. The CDR3 runs to 15 residues. This CDR3 is CASSPGTAAKNIQYF. CDR3 bases: TGCGCCAGCAGCCCCGGGACAGCAGCCAAAAACATTCAGTACTTC.

A note on this clonotype: The junction shows a germline mismatch at one end, possibly a read error. The chain has TRBV20-1 and TRBJ2-5; 7 bases align to TRBD2. This CDR3 is 17 amino acids long. Germline V gene sequence: CDR1 DFQATT, CDR2 SNEGSKA (reference sequence). The CDR3 nucleotides are TGCTGTGCTAGAGGAAGAGGGGCTAGCGGTGCACTCGAGACCCAGTACTTC. Translated: CCARGRGASGALETQYF.